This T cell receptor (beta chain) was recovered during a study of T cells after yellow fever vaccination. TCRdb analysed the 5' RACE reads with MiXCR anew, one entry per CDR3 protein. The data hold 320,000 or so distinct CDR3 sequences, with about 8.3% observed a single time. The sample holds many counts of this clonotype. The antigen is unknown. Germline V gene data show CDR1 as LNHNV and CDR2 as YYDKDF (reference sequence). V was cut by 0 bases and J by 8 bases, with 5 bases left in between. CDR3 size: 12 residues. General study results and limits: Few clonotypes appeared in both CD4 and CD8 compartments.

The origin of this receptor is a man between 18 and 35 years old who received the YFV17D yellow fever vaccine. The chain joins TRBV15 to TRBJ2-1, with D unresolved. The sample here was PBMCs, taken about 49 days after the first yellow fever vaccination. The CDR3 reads CATSRDSDEQFF. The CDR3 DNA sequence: TGTGCCACCAGCAGAGATTCGGATGAGCAGTTCTTC.